Shown below are 25 T cell receptor beta chains from a single sample sequenced in a study of siplizumab effects on memory and regulatory T cells. Mixed lymphocyte reaction cells were cocultured at 37°C for 5 to 6 days. These receptors have no known antigen. This table comes from immunoSEQ multiplex PCR, and its TCRdb copy is limited to in-frame clones, with some not included. The sample lists some 15,000 clones; 49% were seen once. Specimen: CFSE-low (dividing) CD4+ T cells sorted from an allogeneic mixed lymphocyte reaction. These receptors came from a human donor in good health; the cells came from an allogeneic mixed lymphocyte reaction.

The chain has TRBV18 and TRBJ1-2; D not certain. Looked up from germline, CDR1 is KGHSH and CDR2 is LQKENI. Deletions cut 0 bases from V and 2 bases from J, with 7 bases between. The CDR3 is made up of 14 amino acids. The DNA for the CDR3 is TGTGCCAGCTCACCACCCATGAGGAACTATGGCTACACCTTC. It encodes CASSPPMRNYGYTF.

The CDR3 DNA sequence: TGTGCCAGCAGCTCACCTAGGACAGGAAACACCGGGGAGCTGTTTTTT. Translation gives CASSSPRTGNTGELFF. The chain combines TRBV11-2 with TRBJ2-2, with TRBD1 matching over 7 bases. The V gene end was trimmed by 4 bases and the J gene end by 2 bases; junction bases not matched to a gene: 7. This CDR3 is 16 amino acids long. Germline V lookup: CDR1 SGHAT, CDR2 FQNNGV. Looking up the rest from reference TRBV11-2 and TRBJ2-2 gives the full variable domain: EAGVAQSPRYKIIEKRQSVAFWCNPISGHATLYWYQQILGQGPKLLIQFQNNGVVDDSQLPKDRFSAERLKGVDSTLKIQPAKLEDSAVYLCASSSPRTGNTGELFFGEGSRLTVL.

The chain combines TRBV7-9 with TRBJ2-7; no clear D gene. The CDR3 loop spans 16 amino acids. V was cut by 5 bases and J by 4 bases, with 21 bases left in between. In germline, CDR1 is SEHNR, CDR2 FQNEAQ (reference sequence). As DNA, the CDR3 is TGTGCCAGCAGCCCCCAGGTCCCGAGTGTTACGTACGAGCAGTACTTC. Amino acid sequence: CASSPQVPSVTYEQYF.

This clone was counted between two and nine times. The same CDR3 is also encoded by other DNA sequences in this sample. The chain couples TRBV7-9 to TRBJ2-5; D gene unclear. The CDR3 has 13 amino acids. Trimming shortened V by 1 base and J by 2 bases, and 5 bases separated the two germline ends. CDR1 and CDR2 from the germline V gene are SEHNR and FQNEAQ (reference sequence). The CDR3 spells CASSLGEQETQYF. The CDR3, as DNA: TGTGCCAGCAGCTTAGGGGAACAAGAGACCCAGTACTTC. Together with reference TRBV7-9 and TRBJ2-5, the CDR3 gives the full variable domain: DTGVSQNPRHKITKRGQNVTFRCDPISEHNRLYWYRQTLGQGPEFLTYFQNEAQLEKSRLLSDRFSAERPKGSFSTLEIQRTEQGDSAMYLCASSLGEQETQYFGPGTRLLVL.

Sample share makes this clone medium-sized. The rearrangement uses TRBV5-1 and TRBJ2-5, with D unclear. V was shortened by 1 base and J by 5 bases, with 12 bases between the two germline ends. There are 14 residues in the CDR3. CDR1 and CDR2 from the germline V gene are SGHRS and YFSETQ. CDR3 loop: CASSLSGSSETQYF. CDR3 in DNA: TGCGCCAGCAGCTTGTCGGGCTCATCGGAGACCCAGTACTTC.

This clone appeared a few times. The V and J genes are TRBV7-9 and TRBJ1-4; TRBD1 might be the D (6 bases). The germline gives CDR1 SEHNR, CDR2 FQNEAQ (reference sequence). The CDR3 has 16 residues. V was pared by 5 bases and J by 0 bases, with 13 bases between. The CDR3 nucleotides are TGTGCCAGCAGCCTGGGACAACCTTCAACTAATGAAAAACTGTTTTTT. It yields the protein CASSLGQPSTNEKLFF.

The rearrangement uses TRBV7-8 and TRBJ2-7; D is perhaps TRBD2 (6 bases). The germline V and J ends were trimmed by 8 bases and 6 bases, with 17 bases remaining between them. Germline values: CDR1 SGHVS, CDR2 FQNEAQ. The CDR3 loop spans 13 amino acids. The DNA of the CDR3 is TGTGCCAGCGTAGGAGGGACTGGGGTCGAGCAGTACTTC. It is translated as CASVGGTGVEQYF.

This chain connects TRBV6-5 to TRBJ1-5; 9 positions agree with TRBD1. The ends lost 7 bases at V and 10 bases at J; junction bases unmatched: 8. Looked up from germline, CDR1 is MNHEY and CDR2 is SVGAGI. This CDR3 is built from 13 residues. The CDR3 here is CASTPGQGFPQHF. For the CDR3, the DNA is TGTGCCAGCACCCCGGGACAGGGCTTCCCCCAGCATTTT.

The J gene is TRBJ2-1, the V gene TRBV7-2; 7 bases agree with TRBD2. Germline CDR1 and CDR2: SGHTA and FQGNSA. With 0 bases clipped from V and 2 bases from J, the junction kept 7 bases outside the gene matches. This CDR3 has 17 residues. CDR3 sequence (DNA): TGTGCCAGCAGCTTAGCATCCCTAGCGGCTCCCTACAATGAGCAGTTCTTC. Translation gives CASSLASLAAPYNEQFF.

J is TRBJ2-7 and V is TRBV5-1; D may be TRBD1 or TRBD2 (5 bases each). V lost 0 bases and J 0 bases, leaving 10 bases between the germline ends. The germline gives CDR1 SGHRS, CDR2 YFSETQ. The CDR3 is 15 residues long. CDR3 amino acids: CASSLVAGSSYEQYF. CDR3 DNA sequence: TGCGCCAGCAGCTTGGTGGCAGGGAGCTCCTACGAGCAGTACTTC. Full variable domain (rest looked up from reference TRBV5-1 and TRBJ2-7): KAGVTQTPRYLIKTRGQQVTLSCSPISGHRSVSWYQQTPGQGLQFLFEYFSETQRNKGNFPGRFSGRQFSNSRSEMNVSTLELGDSALYLCASSLVAGSSYEQYFGPGTRLTVT.

This chain joins TRBV7-2 and TRBJ1-2; D is possibly TRBD1 (5 bases). V was shortened by 3 bases and J by 7 bases, with 24 bases between the two germline ends. Germline assignment: CDR1 SGHTA and CDR2 FQGNSA. The CDR3 runs to 17 residues. The CDR3 here is CASSFPSGSRVYSGYTF. The DNA for the CDR3 is TGTGCCAGCAGCTTTCCCTCTGGGAGCAGGGTGTACTCTGGCTACACCTTC.

This chain joins TRBV18 and TRBJ2-7; TRBD1 matches 8 bases. CDR1 and CDR2 from the germline V gene are KGHSH and LQKENI. The CDR3 contains 15 residues. Trimming cost V 4 bases and J 2 bases; bases outside gene matches: 7. CDR3 coding DNA: TGTGCCAGCTCACAAGGACAGGGACCCCCCTACGAGCAGTACTTC. Residues: CASSQGQGPPYEQYF.

The chain employs TRBV7-8 and TRBJ2-3; no definite D call. The V gene's germline CDR1 is SGHVS and CDR2 FQNEAQ. This CDR3 contains 14 residues. The germline V and J ends were trimmed by 2 bases and 2 bases, with 8 bases remaining between them. The chain's CDR3 is CASSLTANTDTQYF. The DNA for the CDR3 is TGTGCCAGCAGCTTAACCGCGAACACAGATACGCAGTATTTT.

The chain employs TRBV5-1 and TRBJ2-3, with TRBD2 matching over 9 bases. Germline loops: CDR1 SGHRS, CDR2 YFSETQ. The CDR3 runs to 16 residues. V lost 2 bases and J lost 2; bases outside the gene matches: 6. This chain's CDR3 is CASSFIAGATTDTQYF. The CDR3 DNA follows: TGCGCCAGCAGCTTTATAGCGGGAGCTACCACAGATACGCAGTATTTT.

This chain joins TRBV6-1 and TRBJ2-7, with D possibly TRBD1 on 7 matching bases. CDR1 and CDR2 from the germline V gene are MNHNS and SASEGT. The CDR3 totals 14 residues. The ends were cut back, 6 bases at V and 2 bases at J, with 14 bases in the middle. The CDR3 DNA sequence: TGTGCCAGCAGAGGAGGGGGCCTCCCCTACGAGCAGTACTTC. Translating it yields CASRGGGLPYEQYF.

The gene calls are TRBV9 and TRBJ2-2, with D unclear. This CDR3 comprises 16 residues. Germline V CDR1 and CDR2: SGDLS, YYNGEE. Between the trimmed V and J ends, which lost 0 bases and 4 bases, there was a span of 13 bases. The CDR3 region has the DNA TGTGCCAGCAGCGTAGACCCTAGTATTATCACCGGGGAGCTGTTTTTT. As protein: CASSVDPSIITGELFF.

This rearrangement joins TRBV30 to TRBJ1-5; no clear D gene. The germline V gene has CDR1 GTSNPN and CDR2 SVGIG (reference sequence). Trimming shortened V by 4 bases and J by 0 bases, and 7 bases separated the two germline ends. This CDR3 region has 13 residues. The CDR3 sequence is CAWNGNSNQPQHF. The CDR3, as DNA: TGTGCCTGGAATGGTAATAGCAATCAGCCCCAGCATTTT.

The J gene is TRBJ1-5, the V gene TRBV10-3, with D hard to call. Germline CDR1 is ENHRY and CDR2 is SYGVKD. Between the trimmed V and J ends, which lost 3 bases and 0 bases, there was a span of 6 bases. The CDR3 has 14 amino acids. In DNA, the CDR3 is TGTGCCATCAGTGACCCGGGTAGCAATCAGCCCCAGCATTTT. Amino acid sequence: CAISDPGSNQPQHF.

This clone was counted a few times. The rearrangement links TRBV7-2 to TRBJ2-1; D is possibly TRBD2 (5 bases). Trimming left V 0 bases short and J 5 bases short, with 8 bases between. The V gene's germline CDR1 is SGHTA and CDR2 FQGNSA. This CDR3 has 14 amino acids. The CDR3 sequence is CASSLARADNEQFF. As DNA, the CDR3 is TGTGCCAGCAGCTTAGCGCGGGCAGACAATGAGCAGTTCTTC.

The gene calls are TRBV30 and TRBJ2-7; 11 bases fit TRBD1. This CDR3 is 14 amino acids long. The J segment lost 3 bases and the V segment lost 5 bases, leaving 6 bases of the junction unmatched. Germline V gives CDR1 GTSNPN, CDR2 SVGIG (reference sequence). As DNA, the CDR3 is TGTGCCTGGGGACCCGGGACAGGGGGCTACGAGCAGTACTTC. Its protein is CAWGPGTGGYEQYF. Full variable domain (missing parts from reference TRBV30 and TRBJ2-7): SQTIHQWPATLVQPVGSPLSLECTVEGTSNPNLYWYRQAAGRGLQLLFYSVGIGQISSEVPQNLSASRPQDRQFILSSKKLLLSDSGFYLCAWGPGTGGYEQYFGPGTRLTVT.

This chain joins TRBV30 and TRBJ2-5, with D maybe TRBD2 (6 bases). V was shortened by 3 bases and J by 4 bases, with 15 bases between the two germline ends. Germline CDR1 reads GTSNPN; CDR2 reads SVGIG (reference sequence). The CDR3 runs 14 residues. For the CDR3, the DNA is TGTGCCTGGAGCAGGACGCGGGGTGGAGAGACCCAGTACTTC. Translation: CAWSRTRGGETQYF.

This clone occurred a few times. The gene calls are TRBV6-1 and TRBJ2-3; D unresolved. Per the germline V gene, CDR1 is MNHNS and CDR2 is SASEGT. The CDR3 extends over 12 amino acids. Trimming removed 4 bases from V and 12 bases from J, with 14 bases in between. The CDR3 loop reads CASSVITSIQYF. CDR3 bases: TGTGCCAGCAGTGTAATCACTTCTATCCAGTATTTT.

The chain couples TRBV29-1 to TRBJ1-1, with D unresolved. The CDR3 runs to 12 residues. The germline V and J ends were trimmed by 4 bases and 7 bases, with 13 bases remaining between them. Germline V gene data show CDR1 as SQVTM and CDR2 as ANQGSEA. The chain's CDR3 is CSVAPRRIEAFF. CDR3 bases: TGCAGCGTTGCTCCACGCCGGATTGAAGCTTTCTTT.

V gene TRBV5-1 combines with J gene TRBJ2-5, with 7 nucleotides matching TRBD1. Unmatched junction bases numbered 7, after V lost 0 bases and J lost 5 bases. The CDR3 covers 15 residues. Germline CDR1 SGHRS, CDR2 YFSETQ. DNA for the CDR3: TGCGCCAGCAGCTTGGGCATTACAGGGGACGAGACCCAGTACTTC. Translation: CASSLGITGDETQYF.

V is TRBV5-1 and J is TRBJ2-7; weak D call: TRBD2 (5 bases). This CDR3 region has 14 residues. V gave up 5 bases and J gave up 0 bases, with 12 bases separating them. Germline V gene sequence: CDR1 SGHRS, CDR2 YFSETQ. The chain's CDR3 is CASRPRGNSYEQYF. The DNA for the CDR3 is TGCGCCAGCAGACCTCGGGGAAACTCCTACGAGCAGTACTTC.